This TCR beta chain originates from a study of identical twins. General observations from the study: Insertion counts were lower in abundant cord blood beta clonotypes, a trend that memory repertoires did not show. Models predicted too little out-of-frame TCR alpha sharing in monozygotic twins. The same donors were not followed; conclusions instead depended on cross-sectional statistical analysis.

Of note for this clonotype: Its matching antigen is unknown.

TCRdb fed the 5' RACE reads into MiXCR, producing one record per CDR3 protein. The table records approximately 300,000 distinct CDR3 sequences, just under 9.5% of them present only once. The CDR3 consists of 14 residues. Germline-derived CDR1 and CDR2 are DFQATT and SNEGSKA (reference sequence). V lost 6 bases and J 0 bases, leaving 14 bases between the germline ends. The data were also submitted as part of a second study, on yellow fever vaccine responses in identical twins.

The sequence derives from a woman between 18 and 29 years old in good health. The sequenced material came from CD8+ T cells sorted from blood. The gene calls are TRBV20-1 and TRBJ1-1; TRBD1 is a possible D gene (6 bases). The CDR3 reads CSALEQGLNTEAFF. DNA for the CDR3: TGCAGTGCCTTAGAACAGGGACTGAACACTGAAGCTTTCTTT.